The T cell receptor (beta chain) described here comes from a study of Ad26.COV2.S vaccination and SARS-CoV-2 variants (dated by TCRdb to 2020 to 2023). Study-wide context: Donors in the vaccine arm were drawn from COV1001, a multicentre, randomized, double-blind, placebo-controlled phase I-IIa trial testing Ad26.COV2.S in healthy adults. Ad26.COV2.S was administered intramuscularly at a dose of 5x10^10 or 1x10^11 viral particles, either as one shot or as two shots given 56 days apart. Blinding of investigators to trial group allocation was maintained during experiments and outcome assessment. The specificity and breadth of SARS-CoV-2-reactive T cell receptors after Ad26.COV2.S vaccination were assessed by TCRbeta repertoire sequencing. A total of approximately 30 samples were included in the TCR-sequenced set, comprising some 20 Ad26.COV2.S vaccine recipients, 5 placebo recipients and 8 SARS-CoV-2 convalescent individuals. Trial participants were randomized into five groups of five, in which low-dose or high-dose Ad26.COV2.S was given once or twice, or placebo was given on both occasions.

On this clone itself: The clone's antigen remains unknown. Base qualities are not recorded, but no much larger clone differs from it by a single base.

Paper-wide results and their limitations: Substantial breadth of spike-specific CD8+ and CD4+ T cell responses was reported after vaccination. Non-spike TCR breadth was comparable between vaccine and placebo recipients, consistent with the vaccine containing only spike. The study was not powered for comparison of responses between vaccine doses or regimens. The authors noted that total T cell responses may have been underestimated by the TCR breadth and depth analyses. Higher spike-specific TCR breadth was observed in Ad26.COV2.S recipients than in placebo recipients (P = 0.0014).

CDR1 is given as MNHEY and CDR2 as SMNVEV, both from the germline V gene (reference sequence). Its CDR3 holds 13 amino acids, cysteine through phenylalanine. Only CDR3 DNA remains: 39 bases, in frame from the first base. V and J are truncated by 0 bases and 5 bases respectively, leaving an intervening sequence of 7 bases. The immunoSEQ Assay was used to sequence TCRbeta CDR3 regions. After extraction, genomic DNA underwent amplification by bias-controlled multiplex PCR, followed by high-throughput sequencing. For the original study's pipeline: To quantify the absolute abundance of each unique TCRbeta CDR3 region, sequences were collapsed and filtered. T cell fraction was estimated by normalizing TCRbeta template counts to usable DNA, which was measured by amplifying reference genes present in all nucleated cells. Repertoire TCRs were annotated as SARS-CoV-2-specific when V gene, CDR3 amino acid sequence and J gene were exactly matched to a known reactive TCR set. The reference SARS-CoV-2 TCR set was derived from MIRA and filtered for enrichment in COVID-19-positive ImmuneCODE repertoires, a step that removed public or cross-reactive TCRs. Using the MIRA antigens, annotated TCRs were further analysed by specific ORF or by position within an ORF. Breadth was defined as the number of annotated unique rearrangements divided by the total number of unique productive rearrangements, and depth was defined as the summed frequency of the annotated unique rearrangements. TCR breadth was compared between groups using two-sided Wilcoxon rank-sum tests. In its TCRdb copy, this immuneACCESS table keeps in-frame sequences only and misses some clones. Where compared with another copy, unresolved V genes explain less than half of these, and the others have no known cause. Clone size and V and J calls were adopted from that table, with D and trimming inferred from the DNA. This sample comprises hundreds of thousands of clones, roughly 89% of them detected only once. Of the sample, approximately 5% falls within the top ten clones.

Reading the label with the study, this specimen's treatment or condition is: some 20 received Ad26.COV2.S at low or high dose, single or two shots; several received placebo; per-sample allocation not given. Repertoires of vaccine and placebo recipients were sequenced from samples collected on day 63 after the first injection. In Cohort 1b, some 25 adults aged 18-55 years were enrolled at a single site in Boston, USA, between 29 July and 7 August 2020. As a vaccine, Ad26.COV2.S was a replication-incompetent adenovirus type 26 vector that expressed a prefusion-stabilized SARS-CoV-2 spike protein derived from the original Wuhan strain.

The clonotype comes from a person between 18 and 65 years old who received the Ad26.COV2.S COVID-19 vaccine or a placebo. The chain links TRBV27 with TRBJ1-1; no D segment can be confidently identified. This material consisted of peripheral blood, taken in a trial of Ad26.COV2.S vaccine versus placebo. The CDR3 has the sequence CASSLSLRTEAFF. The DNA is TGTGCCAGCAGTTTATCCCTGAGGACTGAAGCTTTCTTT.